This paragraph covers one TCR beta chain sequence. The antigen is not known. This sample was taken from a study of chemoradiotherapy in HPV16-positive cancers. Study at large: Candidate HPV-specific T-cell clones and common TCR motifs came from functional assays in a couple of HPV16-positive patients.

The V gene end was trimmed by 5 bases and the J gene end by 7 bases; junction bases not matched to a gene: 6. The length of the CDR3 is 14 residues. Per the germline V gene, CDR1 is SGHRS and CDR2 is YFSETQ. Study-level points and caveats: HPV-specific T cells were functionally defined from only a couple of HPV16-positive patients.

Profiled with immunoSEQ multiplex PCR; TCRdb holds only in-frame clones, not every one. The sample shows 1,200 or so clones, about four fifths of them seen only once. Repertoires were sampled repeatedly during chemoradiotherapy. J is TRBJ1-6 and V is TRBV5-1, with 7 bases that match TRBD1. This receptor was taken from a human donor with HPV-associated anogenital cancer. The input for sequencing was tumor tissue, taken from a patient who underwent chemoradiotherapy. As DNA, the CDR3 is TGCGCCAGCAGGACCGGGACAGAGAATTCACCCCTCCACTTT. Translation gives CASRTGTENSPLHF.